A single sample gave rise to the 14 T cell receptor beta chains below, sequenced in a study of blood T cells in healthy people across ages. Primed by a sample-barcoded 5' primer and a J-beta primer mix, a second PCR proceeded for about 7 to 11 cycles. TCRdb reprocessed the 5' RACE reads with MiXCR, giving one entry per CDR3 protein. The sample yields over 700,000 distinct CDR3 sequences, approximately 55% seen once. The material sequenced was blood. The receptors were gathered from an elderly man in good health.

The CDR3: CSARALGNGVETQYF. The CDR3 DNA reads TGCAGTGCTAGAGCCCTGGGGAACGGAGTAGAGACCCAGTACTTC. This chain connects TRBV20-1 to TRBJ2-5; D ambiguous. In germline, CDR1 is DFQATT, CDR2 SNEGSKA (reference sequence). V was cut by 1 base and J by 4 bases, with 16 bases left in between. CDR3 length: 15 amino acids.

This chain connects TRBV5-1 to TRBJ2-4, with D unclear. The end of the DNA fits TRBJ2-7 better, so the J call may be wrong. Germline CDR1 is SGHRS and CDR2 is YFSETQ. There are 17 residues in the CDR3. CDR3 sequence: CASSLTRRQERSYEQYF. CDR3 nucleotide sequence: TGCGCCAGCAGCTTGACCCGGCGGCAGGAGAGATCCTACGAGCAGTACTTC.

This clonotype has just one count. The V call is TRBV6-2 or TRBV6-3, the J call TRBJ1-5; D not resolved. The CDR3 has 12 residues. The V gene's germline CDR1 is MNHEY and CDR2 SVGEGT. With 8 bases removed from V and 2 bases from J, the gap between germline ends came to 7 bases. The CDR3 sequence is CASRSRNQPQHF. DNA of the CDR3: TGTGCCAGCCGCAGTCGCAATCAGCCCCAGCATTTT.

This clonotype was seen just once. J is TRBJ2-5 and V is TRBV7-6, with D possibly matching TRBD2 (7 bases). With 5 bases removed from V and 1 base from J, the gap between germline ends came to 17 bases. CDR1 and CDR2 (germline): SGHVS, FNYEAQ. The CDR3 totals 16 residues. The CDR3 region is CASSLTRRGRQETQYF. The CDR3 DNA reads as TGTGCCAGCAGCCTAACCCGGCGGGGGCGCCAAGAGACCCAGTACTTC.

V is TRBV19 and J is TRBJ2-3, with 13 bases identical to TRBD2. Trimming at V came to 7 bases and at J to 1 base, leaving 2 bases not matched to a gene. Germline CDR1 reads LNHDA; CDR2 reads SQIVND (reference sequence). The CDR3 sequence is 15 residues long. The CDR3 nucleotides are TGTGCCAGTAAGGGGACTAGCGGGGGCACAGATACGCAGTATTTT. It is translated as CASKGTSGGTDTQYF.

The chain carries TRBV20-1 and TRBJ2-1, with 9 positions matching TRBD2. The CDR3 is 15 residues long. J lost 9 bases, V lost 4 bases, and 13 bases had no gene match. Germline assignment: CDR1 DFQATT and CDR2 SNEGSKA (reference sequence). The chain's CDR3 is CSAIRVGGREAEQFF. Here the CDR3 DNA reads TGCAGTGCTATCCGGGTCGGCGGGAGGGAGGCTGAGCAGTTCTTC.

The rearrangement uses TRBV2 and TRBJ2-5, with D perhaps matching TRBD1 (6 bases). The germline gives CDR1 SNHLY, CDR2 FYNNEI. The CDR3 consists of 13 residues. Deletions cut 11 bases from V and 1 base from J, with 14 bases between. The CDR3 protein is CASRGGRQETQYF. For the CDR3, the DNA is TGTGCCTCCAGGGGTGGGCGCCAAGAGACCCAGTACTTC. The whole variable domain, filled in from reference TRBV2 and TRBJ2-5, reads EPEVTQTPSHQVTQMGQEVILRCVPISNHLYFYWYRQILGQKVEFLVSFYNNEISEKSEIFDDQFSVERPDGSNFTLKIRSTKLEDSAMYFCASRGGRQETQYFGPGTRLLVL.

Comments on this clonotype: A read error may account for a junction end that differs from germline. The rearrangement joins TRBV20-1 to TRBJ2-4; 11 bases agree with TRBD2. CDR1 and CDR2 from the germline V gene are DFQATT and SNEGSKA (reference sequence). The CDR3 runs 15 residues. The CDR3 here is CSAQLAGDAKNIRYF. The CDR3, as DNA: TGCAGTGCGCAACTAGCGGGGGACGCCAAAAACATTCGGTACTTC.

The V call is TRBV3-1, the J call TRBJ2-5; D is possibly TRBD2 (6 bases). Germline lookup yields CDR1 LGHDT and CDR2 YNNKEL (reference sequence). Trimming stripped 1 base from V and 11 bases from J, with 20 bases between. This CDR3 region has 15 residues. CDR3: CASSQGNMAAGEQYF. CDR3 coding DNA: TGTGCCAGCAGCCAAGGCAACATGGCAGCGGGTGAGCAGTACTTC.

The chain combines TRBV7-6 with TRBJ2-1, with no clear D. The CDR3 runs to 13 residues. V shed 4 bases and J shed 5 bases, with 9 bases lying between them. The germline V gene has CDR1 SGHVS and CDR2 FNYEAQ. The CDR3 loop reads CASSSRTDNEQFF. Written as DNA, the CDR3 is TGTGCCAGCAGCTCGCGCACAGACAATGAGCAGTTCTTC.

This rearrangement joins TRBV20-1 to TRBJ2-6, with 7 bases aligning to TRBD1. Germline-derived CDR1 and CDR2 are DFQATT and SNEGSKA (reference sequence). Germline trimming cut 6 bases from V and 2 bases from J; bases unmatched to any gene: 4. The CDR3 loop spans 14 amino acids. The DNA for the CDR3 is TGCAGTGCAACCACAGGGGCTGGGGCCAACGTCCTGACTTTC. This sequence encodes CSATTGAGANVLTF.

The chain uses TRBV29-1 and TRBJ1-1; TRBD1 might be the D (5 bases). Trimming shortened V by 7 bases and J by 1 base, and 13 bases separated the two germline ends. The CDR3 runs 13 residues. CDR1 and CDR2 (germline): SQVTM, ANQGSEA. The CDR3 spells CSAEGQRNTEAFF. CDR3 DNA: TGCAGCGCCGAGGGGCAGCGGAACACTGAAGCTTTCTTT.

The chain combines TRBV4-2 with TRBJ2-5; 8 nucleotides agree with TRBD2. CDR1 LGHNA and CDR2 YNFKEQ come from the germline V gene. CDR3 length: 15 residues. Trimming removed 1 base from V and 11 bases from J; junction bases left unmatched: 12. The CDR3 sequence: CASSQGSGIVNEQYF. CDR3 DNA sequence: TGTGCCAGCAGCCAAGGTAGCGGGATAGTCAATGAGCAGTACTTC.

In this sample, this clonotype turned up a few times. V usage is TRBV6-1 and J usage is TRBJ2-5, with D unresolved. Near its end, the DNA agrees better with TRBJ2-7, so the J call may be wrong. Germline assignment: CDR1 MNHNS and CDR2 SASEGT. The CDR3 is 15 amino acids. In nucleotides, the CDR3 is TGTGCCAGCAGTAAATTGGCAACCACCATCTACGAGCAGTACTTC. Its protein product is CASSKLATTIYEQYF.